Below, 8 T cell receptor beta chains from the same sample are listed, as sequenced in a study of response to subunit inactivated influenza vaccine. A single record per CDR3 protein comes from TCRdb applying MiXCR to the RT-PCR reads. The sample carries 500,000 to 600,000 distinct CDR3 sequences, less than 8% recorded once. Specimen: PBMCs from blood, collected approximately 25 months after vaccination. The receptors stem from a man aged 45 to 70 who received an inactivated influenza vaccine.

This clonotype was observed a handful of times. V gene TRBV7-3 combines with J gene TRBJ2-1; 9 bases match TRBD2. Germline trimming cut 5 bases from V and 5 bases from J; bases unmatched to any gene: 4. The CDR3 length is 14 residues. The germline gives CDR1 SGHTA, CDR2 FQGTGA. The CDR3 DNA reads TGTGCCAGCAGCCTCCGGACTAGCGACAATGAGCAGTTCTTC. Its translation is CASSLRTSDNEQFF. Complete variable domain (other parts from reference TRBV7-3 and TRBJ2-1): GAGVSQTPSNKVTEKGKYVELRCDPISGHTALYWYRQSLGQGPEFLIYFQGTGAADDSGLPNDRFFAVRPEGSVSTLKIQRTERGDSAVYLCASSLRTSDNEQFFGPGTRLTVL.

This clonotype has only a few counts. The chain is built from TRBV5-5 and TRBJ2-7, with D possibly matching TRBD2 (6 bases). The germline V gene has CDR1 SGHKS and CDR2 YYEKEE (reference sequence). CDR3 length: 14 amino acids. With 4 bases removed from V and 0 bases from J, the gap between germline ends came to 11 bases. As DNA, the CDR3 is TGTGCCAGCAGCCTGGAGGGAGCCTCCTACGAGCAGTACTTC. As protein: CASSLEGASYEQYF.

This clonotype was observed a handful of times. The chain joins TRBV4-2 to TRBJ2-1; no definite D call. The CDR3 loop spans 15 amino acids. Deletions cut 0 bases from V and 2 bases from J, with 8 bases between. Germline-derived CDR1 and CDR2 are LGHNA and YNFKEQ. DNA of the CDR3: TGTGCCAGCAGCCAAGAAGTAGCAGCCTACAATGAGCAGTTCTTC. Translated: CASSQEVAAYNEQFF.

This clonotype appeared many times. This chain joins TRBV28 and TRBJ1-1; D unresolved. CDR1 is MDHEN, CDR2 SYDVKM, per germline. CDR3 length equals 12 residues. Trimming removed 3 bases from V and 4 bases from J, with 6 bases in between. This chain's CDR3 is CASSFTVTEAFF. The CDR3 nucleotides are TGTGCCAGCAGTTTTACGGTCACTGAAGCTTTCTTT.

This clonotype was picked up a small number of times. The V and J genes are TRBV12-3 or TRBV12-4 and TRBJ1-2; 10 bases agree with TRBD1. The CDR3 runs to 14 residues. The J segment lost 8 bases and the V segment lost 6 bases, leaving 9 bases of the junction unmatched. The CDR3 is CASRTGTGAGGYTF. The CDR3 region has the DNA TGTGCCAGCAGAACCGGGACAGGGGCAGGCGGCTACACCTTC.

The CDR3 sequence: CASSPSATGRTDTQYF. The DNA of the CDR3 is TGTGCCAGCAGCCCGTCGGCGACTGGACGCACAGATACGCAGTATTTT. The chain joins TRBV12-3 or TRBV12-4 to TRBJ2-3; D gene unclear. CDR3 length: 16 residues. The V and J ends lost 6 bases and 1 base respectively, with 17 bases between them.

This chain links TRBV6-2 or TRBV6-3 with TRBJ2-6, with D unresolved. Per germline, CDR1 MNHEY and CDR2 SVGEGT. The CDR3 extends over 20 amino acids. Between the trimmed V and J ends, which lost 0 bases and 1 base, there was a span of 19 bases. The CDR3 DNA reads TGTGCCAGCAGTTACTCAGGGTTTGTGGGGTTCGGGTCTGGGGCCAACGTCCTGACTTTC. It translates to CASSYSGFVGFGSGANVLTF.

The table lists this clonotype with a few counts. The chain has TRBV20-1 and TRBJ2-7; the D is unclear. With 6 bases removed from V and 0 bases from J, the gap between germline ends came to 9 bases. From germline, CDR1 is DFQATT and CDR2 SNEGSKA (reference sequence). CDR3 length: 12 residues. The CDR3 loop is CSAPVLSYEQYF. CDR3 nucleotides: TGCAGTGCCCCCGTCCTCTCCTACGAGCAGTACTTC.